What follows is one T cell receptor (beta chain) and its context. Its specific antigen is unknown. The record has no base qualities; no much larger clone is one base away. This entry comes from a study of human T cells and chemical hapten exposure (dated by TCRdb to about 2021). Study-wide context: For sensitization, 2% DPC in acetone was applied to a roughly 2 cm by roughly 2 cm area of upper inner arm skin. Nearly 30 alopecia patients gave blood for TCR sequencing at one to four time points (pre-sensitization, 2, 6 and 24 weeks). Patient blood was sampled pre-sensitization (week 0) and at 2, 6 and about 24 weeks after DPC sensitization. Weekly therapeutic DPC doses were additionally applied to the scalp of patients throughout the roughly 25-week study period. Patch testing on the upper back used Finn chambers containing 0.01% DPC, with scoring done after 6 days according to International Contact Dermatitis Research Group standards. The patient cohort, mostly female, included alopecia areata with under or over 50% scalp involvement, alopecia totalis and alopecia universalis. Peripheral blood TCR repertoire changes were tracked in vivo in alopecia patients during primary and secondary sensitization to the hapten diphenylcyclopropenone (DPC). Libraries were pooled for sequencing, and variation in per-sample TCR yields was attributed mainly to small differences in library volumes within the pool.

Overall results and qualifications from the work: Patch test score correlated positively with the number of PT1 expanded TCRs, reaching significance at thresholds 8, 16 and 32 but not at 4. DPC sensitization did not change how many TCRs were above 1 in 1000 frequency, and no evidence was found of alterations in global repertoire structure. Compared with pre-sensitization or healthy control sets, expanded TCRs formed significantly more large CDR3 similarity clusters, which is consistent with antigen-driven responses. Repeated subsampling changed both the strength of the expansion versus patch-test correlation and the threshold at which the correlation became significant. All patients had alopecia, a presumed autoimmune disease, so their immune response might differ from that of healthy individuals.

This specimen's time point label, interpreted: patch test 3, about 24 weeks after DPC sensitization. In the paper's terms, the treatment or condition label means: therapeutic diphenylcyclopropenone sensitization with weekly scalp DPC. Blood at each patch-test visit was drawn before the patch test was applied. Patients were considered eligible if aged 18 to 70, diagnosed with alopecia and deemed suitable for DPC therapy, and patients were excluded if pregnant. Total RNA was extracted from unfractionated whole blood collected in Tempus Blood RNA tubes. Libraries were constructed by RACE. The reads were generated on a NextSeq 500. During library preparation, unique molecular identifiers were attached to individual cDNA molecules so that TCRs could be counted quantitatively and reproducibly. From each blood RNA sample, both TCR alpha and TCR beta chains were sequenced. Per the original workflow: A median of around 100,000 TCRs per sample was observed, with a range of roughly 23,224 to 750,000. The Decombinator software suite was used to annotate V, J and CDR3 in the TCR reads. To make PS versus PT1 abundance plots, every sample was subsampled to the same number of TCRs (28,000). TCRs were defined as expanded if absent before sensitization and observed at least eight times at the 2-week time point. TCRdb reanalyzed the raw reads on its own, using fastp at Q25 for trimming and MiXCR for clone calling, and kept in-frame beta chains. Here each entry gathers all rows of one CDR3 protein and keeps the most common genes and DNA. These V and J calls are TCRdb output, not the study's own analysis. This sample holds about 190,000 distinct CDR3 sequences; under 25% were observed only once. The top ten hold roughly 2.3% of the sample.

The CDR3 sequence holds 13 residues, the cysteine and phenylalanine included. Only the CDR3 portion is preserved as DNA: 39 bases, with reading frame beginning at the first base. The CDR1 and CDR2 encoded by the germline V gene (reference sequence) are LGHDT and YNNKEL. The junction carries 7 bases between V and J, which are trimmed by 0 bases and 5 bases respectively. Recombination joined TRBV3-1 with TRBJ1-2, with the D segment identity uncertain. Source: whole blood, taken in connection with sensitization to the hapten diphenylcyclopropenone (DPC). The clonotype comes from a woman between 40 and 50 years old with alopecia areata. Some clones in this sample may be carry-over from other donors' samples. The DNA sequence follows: TGTGCCAGCAGCCAAGACAGCGGATATGGCTACACCTTC. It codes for CASSQDSGYGYTF.